This T cell receptor (beta chain) was identified during a study of T cell changes during pregnancy in multiple sclerosis. V lost 0 bases and J lost 2, with 11 bases in between. Germline lookup yields CDR1 LNHNV and CDR2 YYDKDF (reference sequence). The CDR3 sequence is 15 residues long. Measured with immunoSEQ multiplex PCR; TCRdb has only the in-frame clones, and not every one. Of 120,000 or so clones in the sample, roughly 92% are singletons; the top ten hold 6.2%. This rearrangement joins TRBV15 to TRBJ2-7; D may be TRBD1 (6 bases). The TCR sequence derives from a female donor with multiple sclerosis, enrolled in a pregnancy study. Sequenced material: peripheral blood, taken before pregnancy. The CDR3 nucleotides read TGTGCCACCAGCAGAGATTTGCCAGGGGCCTACGAGCAGTACTTC. Residues: CATSRDLPGAYEQYF.